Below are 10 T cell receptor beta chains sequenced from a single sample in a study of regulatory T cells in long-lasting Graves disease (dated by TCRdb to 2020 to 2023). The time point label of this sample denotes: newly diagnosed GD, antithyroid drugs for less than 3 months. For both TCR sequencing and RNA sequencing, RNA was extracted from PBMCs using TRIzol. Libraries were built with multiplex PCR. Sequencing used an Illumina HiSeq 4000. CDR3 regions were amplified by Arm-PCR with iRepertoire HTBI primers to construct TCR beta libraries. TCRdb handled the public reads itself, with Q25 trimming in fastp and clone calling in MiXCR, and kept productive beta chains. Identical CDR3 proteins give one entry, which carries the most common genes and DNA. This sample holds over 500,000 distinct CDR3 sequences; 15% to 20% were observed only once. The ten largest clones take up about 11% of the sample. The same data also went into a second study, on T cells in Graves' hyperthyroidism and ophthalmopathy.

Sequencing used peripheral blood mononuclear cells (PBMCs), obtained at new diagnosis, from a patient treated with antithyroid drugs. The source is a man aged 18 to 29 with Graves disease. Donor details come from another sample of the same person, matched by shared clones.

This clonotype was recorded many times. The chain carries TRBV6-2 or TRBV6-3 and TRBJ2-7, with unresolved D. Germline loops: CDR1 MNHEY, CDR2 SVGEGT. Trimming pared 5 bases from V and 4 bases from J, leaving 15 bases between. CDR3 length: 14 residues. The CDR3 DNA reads TGTGCCAGCAGTCGGACGCACGGAGTGTACGAGCAGTACTTC. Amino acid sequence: CASSRTHGVYEQYF.

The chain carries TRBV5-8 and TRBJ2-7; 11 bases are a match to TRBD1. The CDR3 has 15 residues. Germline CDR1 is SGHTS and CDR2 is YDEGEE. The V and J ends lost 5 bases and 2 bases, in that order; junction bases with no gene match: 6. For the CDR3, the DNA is TGTGCCAGCAGTCACGGACAGGGGGCAACCTACGAGCAGTACTTC. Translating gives CASSHGQGATYEQYF. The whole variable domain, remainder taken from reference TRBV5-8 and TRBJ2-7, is EAGVTQSPTHLIKTRGQQATLRCSPISGHTSVYWYQQALGLGLQFLLWYDEGEERNRGNFPPRFSGRQFPNYSSELNVNALELEDSALYLCASSHGQGATYEQYFGPGTRLTVT.

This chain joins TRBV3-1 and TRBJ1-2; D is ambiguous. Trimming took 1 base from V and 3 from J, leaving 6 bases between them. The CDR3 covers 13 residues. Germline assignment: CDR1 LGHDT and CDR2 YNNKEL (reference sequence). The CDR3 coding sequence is TGTGCCAGCAGCCAAGGCTCCTACTATGGCTACACCTTC. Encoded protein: CASSQGSYYGYTF.

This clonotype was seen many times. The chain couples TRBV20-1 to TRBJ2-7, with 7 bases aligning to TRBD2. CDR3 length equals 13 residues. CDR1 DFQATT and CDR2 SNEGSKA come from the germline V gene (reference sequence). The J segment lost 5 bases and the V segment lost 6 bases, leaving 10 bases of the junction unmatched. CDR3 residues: CSALGEGVDEQYF. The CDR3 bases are TGCAGTGCCCTGGGGGAGGGAGTCGACGAGCAGTACTTC.

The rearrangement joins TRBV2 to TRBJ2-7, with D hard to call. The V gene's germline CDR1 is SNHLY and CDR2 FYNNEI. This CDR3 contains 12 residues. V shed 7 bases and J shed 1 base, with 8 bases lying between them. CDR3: CASNSGSYEQYF. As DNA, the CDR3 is TGTGCCAGCAATTCAGGATCCTACGAGCAGTACTTC.

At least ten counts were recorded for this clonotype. The CDR3 protein is CASSYLGLDQPQHF. CDR3 DNA sequence: TGTGCCAGCAGTTACCTGGGGCTCGATCAGCCCCAGCATTTT. The rearrangement joins TRBV28 to TRBJ1-5; weak D call: TRBD1 (5 bases). The CDR3 has 14 residues. Deletions cut 4 bases from V and 5 bases from J, with 12 bases between. Germline CDR1 and CDR2: MDHEN and SYDVKM.

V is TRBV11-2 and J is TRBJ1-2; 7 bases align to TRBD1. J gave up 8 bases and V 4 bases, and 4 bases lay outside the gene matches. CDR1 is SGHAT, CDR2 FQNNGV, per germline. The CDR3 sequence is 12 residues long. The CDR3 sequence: CASSSMTGGYTF. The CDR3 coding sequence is TGTGCCAGCAGCTCAATGACAGGGGGCTACACCTTC.

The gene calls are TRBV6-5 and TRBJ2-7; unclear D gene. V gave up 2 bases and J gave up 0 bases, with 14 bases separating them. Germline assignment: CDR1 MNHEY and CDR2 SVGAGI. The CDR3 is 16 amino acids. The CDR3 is CASSYDPSRSSYEQYF. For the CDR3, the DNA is TGTGCCAGCAGTTACGACCCAAGCAGGAGCTCCTACGAGCAGTACTTC.

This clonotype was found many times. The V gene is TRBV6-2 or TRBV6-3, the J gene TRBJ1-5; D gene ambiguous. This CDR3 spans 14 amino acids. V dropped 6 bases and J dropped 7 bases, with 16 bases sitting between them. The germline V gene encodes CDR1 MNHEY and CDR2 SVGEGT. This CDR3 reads CASSHGPLEQPQHF. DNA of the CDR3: TGTGCCAGCAGCCACGGGCCGCTAGAGCAGCCCCAGCATTTT.

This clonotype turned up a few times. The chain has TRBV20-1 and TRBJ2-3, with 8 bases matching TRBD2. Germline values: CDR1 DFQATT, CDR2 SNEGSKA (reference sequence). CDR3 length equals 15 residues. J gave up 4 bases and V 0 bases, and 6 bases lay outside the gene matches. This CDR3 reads CSARDSDGRADTQYF. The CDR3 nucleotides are TGCAGTGCTAGAGATTCTGACGGGAGGGCAGATACGCAGTATTTT.